These T cell receptor beta chains were read from a single sample in a study of blood T cells in healthy people across ages. TCRdb recomputed calls from the 5' RACE reads with MiXCR, one row per CDR3 protein. Of hundreds of thousands of distinct CDR3 sequences in the sample, approximately 59% were seen once. Sequencing used blood. The origin of the receptors is a man in his sixties in good health. The CDR3 runs from the conserved cysteine through the conserved F or W. The D gene is left open where the match is weak. Clone size is not always given. Where it is, it says once, few, many or a class for expanded clones.

v_gene: TRBV20-1; d_gene: -; abundance: few; j_gene: TRBJ2-3; CDR3nt: TGCAGTGCCGAGGTGTCCGGCACAGATACGCAGTATTTT; CDR3aa: CSAEVSGTDTQYF
v_gene: TRBV7-9; d_gene: -; abundance: -; j_gene: TRBJ2-5; CDR3nt: TGTGCCAGCAGCTTAGGGGGGAAGACCCAGTACTTC; CDR3aa: CASSLGGKTQYF
v_gene: TRBV29-1; d_gene: TRBD1; abundance: -; j_gene: TRBJ2-7; CDR3nt: TGCAGCGTTGATACAGGGGGAAAATCCTACGAGCAGTACTTC; CDR3aa: CSVDTGGKSYEQYF
v_gene: TRBV7-2; d_gene: -; abundance: many; j_gene: TRBJ2-7; CDR3nt: TGTGCCAGCAGCGTGCCAGGGTTGGGAGAGCAGTACTTC; CDR3aa: CASSVPGLGEQYF
v_gene: TRBV10-3; d_gene: TRBD2; abundance: few; j_gene: TRBJ2-3; CDR3nt: TGTGCCACCGGCGGAGCGGGGGGAGATACGCAGTATTTT; CDR3aa: CATGGAGGDTQYF
v_gene: TRBV2; d_gene: -; abundance: few; j_gene: TRBJ2-5; CDR3nt: TGTGCCAGCAGTGAAGCGGAGGAGCAGTACTTC; CDR3aa: CASSEAEEQYF
v_gene: TRBV6-2/TRBV6-3; d_gene: -; abundance: -; j_gene: TRBJ1-4; CDR3nt: TGTGCCAGCGGGTTGGACAGCTATTCTGCCGAAAAACTGTTTTTT; CDR3aa: CASGLDSYSAEKLFF
v_gene: TRBV20-1; d_gene: TRBD2; abundance: -; j_gene: TRBJ2-1; CDR3nt: TGCAGTGCCGTTCACGGACTAGCCACCTACAATGAGCAGTTCTTC; CDR3aa: CSAVHGLATYNEQFF
v_gene: TRBV20-1; d_gene: -; abundance: -; j_gene: TRBJ1-4; CDR3nt: TGCAGTGCTACTACAGGGATGGATGAAAAACTGTTTTTT; CDR3aa: CSATTGMDEKLFF
v_gene: TRBV20-1; d_gene: TRBD2; abundance: once; j_gene: TRBJ2-3; CDR3nt: TGCAGTGCTAGAGCCATCCCCCGGGGCGGGGGGGCAGATACGCAGTATTTT; CDR3aa: CSARAIPRGGGADTQYF
v_gene: TRBV10-3; d_gene: -; abundance: -; j_gene: TRBJ1-1; CDR3nt: TGTGCCATCAGGGCAGGGGCCTCAAACACTGAAGCTTTCTTT; CDR3aa: CAIRAGASNTEAFF
v_gene: TRBV2; d_gene: -; abundance: -; j_gene: TRBJ1-6; CDR3nt: TGTGCCAGCAGTGAAAGGACGGTGTATAATTCACCCCTCCACTTT; CDR3aa: CASSERTVYNSPLHF
v_gene: TRBV14; d_gene: -; abundance: few; j_gene: TRBJ1-2; CDR3nt: TGTGCCAGCAGCCCCAGGGGAGACCTTTATGGCTACACCTTC; CDR3aa: CASSPRGDLYGYTF
v_gene: TRBV10-3; d_gene: TRBD1; abundance: few; j_gene: TRBJ2-5; CDR3nt: TGTGCCATCAGTAGACTCGGACAGGAAGGGACCCAGTACTTC; CDR3aa: CAISRLGQEGTQYF
v_gene: TRBV7-9; d_gene: -; abundance: -; j_gene: TRBJ2-3; CDR3nt: TGTGCCAGCAGCTTCCCCAGGGATAACACAGATACGCAGTATTTT; CDR3aa: CASSFPRDNTDTQYF
v_gene: TRBV25-1; d_gene: -; abundance: -; j_gene: TRBJ2-1; CDR3nt: TGTGTCAGCAGTGAATCCGACAACAATGAGCAGTTCTTC; CDR3aa: CVSSESDNNEQFF
v_gene: TRBV5-4; d_gene: -; abundance: few; j_gene: TRBJ1-2; CDR3nt: TGTGCCAGCAGCTTGACGAGGACCGCCGAGGGTGGCTACACCTTC; CDR3aa: CASSLTRTAEGGYTF
v_gene: TRBV28; d_gene: TRBD2; abundance: few; j_gene: TRBJ2-4; CDR3nt: TGTGCCAGCAGTCCAATAGCGGGGAGAGCCAAAAACATTCAGTACTTC; CDR3aa: CASSPIAGRAKNIQYF
v_gene: TRBV4-1; d_gene: -; abundance: -; j_gene: TRBJ2-7; CDR3nt: TGCGCCAGCAGCCCCGGGCAGGGGCCCTCCTACGAGCAGTACTTC; CDR3aa: CASSPGQGPSYEQYF
v_gene: TRBV6-5; d_gene: -; abundance: -; j_gene: TRBJ2-1; CDR3nt: TGTGCCAGCAGTTCCCCAAATGAGCAGTTCTTC; CDR3aa: CASSSPNEQFF
v_gene: TRBV2; d_gene: -; abundance: -; j_gene: TRBJ1-6; CDR3nt: TGTGCCAGCAGTGTGGGGACGATTAATTCACCCCTCCACTTT; CDR3aa: CASSVGTINSPLHF
v_gene: TRBV5-1; d_gene: -; abundance: -; j_gene: TRBJ2-5; CDR3nt: TGCGCCAGCAGCTTGGGGACCCCGAGGGATGAGCAGTACTTC; CDR3aa: CASSLGTPRDEQYF
v_gene: TRBV21-1; d_gene: -; abundance: -; j_gene: TRBJ2-5; CDR3nt: TGTGCCAGCGGGGCTAGGGGTATGGGGTACTTC; CDR3aa: CASGARGMGYF
v_gene: TRBV20-1; d_gene: TRBD1; abundance: -; j_gene: TRBJ1-6; CDR3nt: TGCAGTGCTAGGGGGACAGGGGATTCACCCCTCCACTTT; CDR3aa: CSARGTGDSPLHF
v_gene: TRBV7-8; d_gene: TRBD2; abundance: -; j_gene: TRBJ2-5; CDR3nt: TGTGCCAGCAGCTTGCGAGCAGGGACTAGCGGGGGAGGGGCCCAAGAGACCCAGTACTTC; CDR3aa: CASSLRAGTSGGGAQETQYF
v_gene: TRBV24-1; d_gene: -; abundance: few; j_gene: TRBJ2-2; CDR3nt: TGTGCCACCACATCAGAGATCGGGGAGCTGTTTTTT; CDR3aa: CATTSEIGELFF
v_gene: TRBV4-2; d_gene: TRBD2; abundance: few; j_gene: TRBJ2-7; CDR3nt: TGTGCCAGCAGCCAGGGCCCGACTAGCGGGGGGGCACTCTACGAGCAGTACTTC; CDR3aa: CASSQGPTSGGALYEQYF
v_gene: TRBV20-1; d_gene: TRBD2; abundance: -; j_gene: TRBJ2-5; CDR3nt: TGCAGTGCGCTACCGCTAGCGGGGGGTAACCAAGAGACCCAGTACTTC; CDR3aa: CSALPLAGGNQETQYF
v_gene: TRBV5-5; d_gene: -; abundance: -; j_gene: TRBJ2-5; CDR3nt: TGTGCCAGCAGCTTGGCCGAAGGGTTTGGGCAGACCCAGTACTTC; CDR3aa: CASSLAEGFGQTQYF
v_gene: TRBV18; d_gene: TRBD1; abundance: -; j_gene: TRBJ2-7; CDR3nt: TGTGCCAGCTCACGAGAATGGGACAGCTCCTACGAGCAGTACTTC; CDR3aa: CASSREWDSSYEQYF
v_gene: TRBV3-1; d_gene: -; abundance: -; j_gene: TRBJ1-1; CDR3nt: TGTGCCAGCAGCCCGTCCGAGGGGATTGAAGCTTTCTTT; CDR3aa: CASSPSEGIEAFF
v_gene: TRBV12-3/TRBV12-4; d_gene: -; abundance: -; j_gene: TRBJ1-6; CDR3nt: TGTGCCAGCAGCTTAGGACGGGCCGATAATTCACCCCTCCACTTT; CDR3aa: CASSLGRADNSPLHF
v_gene: TRBV5-1; d_gene: TRBD1; abundance: -; j_gene: TRBJ1-2; CDR3nt: TGCGCCAGCAGCAACCCCGAACAGGGGGTCTATGGCTACACCTTC; CDR3aa: CASSNPEQGVYGYTF
v_gene: TRBV24-1; d_gene: -; abundance: -; j_gene: TRBJ2-5; CDR3nt: TGTGCCACCTCCCTCAGTCAGCAGCAAGAGACCCAGTACTTC; CDR3aa: CATSLSQQQETQYF
v_gene: TRBV12-3/TRBV12-4; d_gene: TRBD1; abundance: -; j_gene: TRBJ2-3; CDR3nt: TGTGCCAGCAGTTTCGGGACAGGTCGCGTGGATACGCAGTATTTT; CDR3aa: CASSFGTGRVDTQYF
v_gene: TRBV12-3/TRBV12-4; d_gene: -; abundance: few; j_gene: TRBJ1-4; CDR3nt: TGTGCCAGCAGTTCGGGGGCGAATGAAAAACTGTTTTTT; CDR3aa: CASSSGANEKLFF
v_gene: TRBV27; d_gene: TRBD2; abundance: few; j_gene: TRBJ2-5; CDR3nt: TGTGCCAGCAGTCCTGGGACTAGCTGGGAAACGACCCAGTACTTC; CDR3aa: CASSPGTSWETTQYF
v_gene: TRBV29-1; d_gene: TRBD2; abundance: -; j_gene: TRBJ2-3; CDR3nt: TGCAGCGTTGATTTGGGCGGGGGGGGTCGAAACACAGATACGCAGTATTTT; CDR3aa: CSVDLGGGGRNTDTQYF
v_gene: TRBV7-2; d_gene: TRBD1; abundance: -; j_gene: TRBJ1-4; CDR3nt: TGTGCCAGCAACTCGTATCGGGGGACAGCGGCCACAGAAAAACTGTTTTTT; CDR3aa: CASNSYRGTAATEKLFF
v_gene: TRBV6-1; d_gene: TRBD1; abundance: -; j_gene: TRBJ1-6; CDR3nt: TGTGCCAGCAGTGAAGCGCCCGGGACAGGGAATTCACCCCTCCACTTT; CDR3aa: CASSEAPGTGNSPLHF
v_gene: TRBV2; d_gene: -; abundance: once; j_gene: TRBJ1-2; CDR3nt: TGTGCCAGCAGTTACAGGGCCAACTATGGCTACACCTTC; CDR3aa: CASSYRANYGYTF
v_gene: TRBV6-1; d_gene: TRBD1; abundance: -; j_gene: TRBJ1-4; CDR3nt: TGTGCCAGCAGCCCGGGACAGGGAGGATTAGCTAATGAAAAACTGTTTTTT; CDR3aa: CASSPGQGGLANEKLFF
v_gene: TRBV20-1; d_gene: -; abundance: -; j_gene: TRBJ2-7; CDR3nt: TGCAGTGCTGGAGTCCCGACGAGCGCCAAGGACGAGCAGTACTTC; CDR3aa: CSAGVPTSAKDEQYF
v_gene: TRBV11-2; d_gene: TRBD2; abundance: -; j_gene: TRBJ2-1; CDR3nt: TGTGCCAGCAGCGCAGGAACGGGGGGGCCAGTCCATGAGCAGTTCTTC; CDR3aa: CASSAGTGGPVHEQFF
v_gene: TRBV20-1; d_gene: -; abundance: many; j_gene: TRBJ2-3; CDR3nt: TGCAGTGCTATCGGCCTAGCGCCAAGCACAGATACGCAGTATTTT; CDR3aa: CSAIGLAPSTDTQYF
v_gene: TRBV29-1; d_gene: TRBD1; abundance: -; j_gene: TRBJ1-2; CDR3nt: TGCAGCGCCCTATTAGGGGGCCACTATGGCTACACCTTC; CDR3aa: CSALLGGHYGYTF